The present TCR beta chain was sequenced within a study of T cells in Graves' hyperthyroidism and ophthalmopathy. RNA transcripts provided the source from which TCR beta CDR3 regions were amplified. Carried out on the TCR CDR3, a first-round RT-PCR used the HTBI primer set. TCRdb recomputed calls from the multiplex PCR reads with MiXCR, one row per CDR3 protein. Counted here are hundreds of thousands of distinct CDR3 sequences, around 24% occurring once; the ten biggest clones make up around 11%. This CDR3 comprises 11 residues. Trimming pared 5 bases from V and 3 bases from J, leaving 5 bases between.

This TCR was sampled from a woman aged 25 to 39 with Graves' ophthalmopathy. The chain recombines TRBV12-3 or TRBV12-4 with TRBJ2-7; no definite D call. Sequenced: blood. Here the CDR3 reads CASSPIYEQYF. Written as DNA, the CDR3 is TGTGCCAGCAGTCCCATCTACGAGCAGTACTTC.